This T cell receptor (beta chain) emerged from a study of T cell repertoires in cytomegalovirus infection. Study summary: Public TCR beta signatures indicated both CMV infection and matching HLA type. The study, taken as a whole, reports: Carriage of CMV together with the relevant HLA was identifiable through cumulative public TCR beta family frequency. HLA-C-restricted TCR beta clonotypes specific for CMV led the ex vivo response.

The CDR3 extends over 16 amino acids. The V and J ends lost 4 bases and 2 bases, in that order; junction bases with no gene match: 7. Germline assignment: CDR1 SEHNR and CDR2 FQNEAQ (reference sequence). This clonotype was recorded many times. Its antigen is still unknown. MiXCR was run by TCRdb on the reads, yielding one entry per CDR3 protein. The sample records approximately 7,200 distinct CDR3 sequences, roughly half being singletons. The TCR was taken from a human donor in good health (CMV status not recorded). Some clones in this sample may be carry-over from other donors' samples. The sequencing input was PBMCs, sequenced either directly or after in vitro stimulation (not recorded which). The chain joins TRBV7-9 to TRBJ2-1; 8 bases agree with TRBD2. This CDR3 reads CASSSLDGGAYNEQFF. The CDR3 bases are TGTGCCAGCAGCTCCCTCGACGGGGGGGCCTACAATGAGCAGTTCTTC.